The 5 T cell receptor beta chains listed next were all sequenced from one sample in a study of cytomegalovirus exposure and HLA in healthy donors. The PCR had 60 Vbeta and 13 Jbeta primers. Profiled with immunoSEQ multiplex PCR; TCRdb holds only in-frame clones, not every one. The sample yields 150,000 to 200,000 clones, about 72% seen once. Material for sequencing was PBMCs. These receptors came from a girl aged 10 to 17 in good health and CMV-seronegative.

This chain connects TRBV29-1 to TRBJ1-1; D unclear. There are 12 residues in the CDR3. Germline V gene lookup returns CDR1 SQVTM and CDR2 ANQGSEA. V was clipped by 0 bases and J by 11 bases, with 13 bases between them. CDR3 nucleotide sequence: TGCAGCGTTGAAGATCCCATGCACGAGGCTTTCTTT. Residues: CSVEDPMHEAFF.

The chain employs TRBV6-1 and TRBJ1-4, with D possibly TRBD1 on 6 matching bases. The CDR3 is made up of 15 amino acids. With 5 bases removed from V and 4 bases from J, the gap between germline ends came to 14 bases. In germline, CDR1 is MNHNS, CDR2 SASEGT. CDR3 DNA: TGTGCCAGCAGTACACAGGGTTCGGGTAATGAAAAACTGTTTTTT. This sequence encodes CASSTQGSGNEKLFF.

The chain is built from TRBV7-8 and TRBJ2-1, with TRBD2 matching 8 bases. Looked up from germline, CDR1 is SGHVS and CDR2 is FQNEAQ. CDR3 length equals 18 residues. Trimming cost V 2 bases and J 5 bases; bases outside gene matches: 14. CDR3 nucleotide sequence: TGTGCCAGCAGCTTACGGTTTATTTCGGGGGGGATAAACAATGAGCAGTTCTTC. Translated: CASSLRFISGGINNEQFF.

The chain carries TRBV7-9 and TRBJ2-1; D ambiguous. The CDR3 is 13 residues long. Germline CDR1 reads SEHNR; CDR2 reads FQNEAQ (reference sequence). V was clipped by 3 bases and J by 5 bases, with 8 bases between them. The CDR3 spells CASSFGSNNEQFF. CDR3 nucleotides: TGTGCCAGCAGCTTTGGCAGTAACAATGAGCAGTTCTTC.

The chain couples TRBV6-1 to TRBJ1-5; the D is unclear. The CDR3 extends over 14 amino acids. Trimming pared 0 bases from V and 1 base from J, leaving 4 bases between. Germline CDR1 reads MNHNS; CDR2 reads SASEGT. The CDR3 DNA is TGTGCCAGCAGTGAAGCGGGCAGCAATCAGCCCCAGCATTTT. It encodes CASSEAGSNQPQHF.